The text below deals with one T cell receptor (beta chain). There is no known antigen for this receptor. Base qualities were left out, and no much larger clone turns up one base away. Participants in the prospective study were enrolled through a virtual design, were aged roughly 18 to 90 years, and lived in some 24 United States geographic areas. To assign participants to cohorts, the prospective study relied on clinical history that participants themselves reported in a screening survey and a study questionnaire. Recovered participants in ImmuneRACE Cohort 3 were defined by two consecutive negative NP/OP PCR tests, clearance by a healthcare professional, or resolution of symptoms. Each participant in the prospective study had whole blood, serum and a nasopharyngeal or oropharyngeal swab collected by mobile phlebotomists. Prospective study participants could optionally give additional blood draws and questionnaires over an approximately two-month period. Blood samples from the prospective study were shipped frozen or at room temperature prior to DNA extraction.

TCRbeta CDR3 regions were amplified from genomic DNA by means of the immunoSEQ Assay, a bias-controlled multiplex PCR. Regarding the original processing steps: Within the assay, amplification of reference gene primers was used to estimate how many nucleated cells each sample contained. To quantify the absolute abundance of each unique TCRbeta CDR3 rearrangement, sequence reads were collapsed and filtered. Productive Simpson clonality was computed per sample as the square root of Simpson's diversity index over productive rearrangements. Sourced from immuneACCESS, this table was stored by TCRdb with only in-frame sequences that have V and J called. A share of the clones is absent; for the studies checked, an unresolved V gene accounts for under half, and the remainder has no known explanation. V, J and clone size are those of that table, while D and trimming were read from the DNA. The sample contains a few hundred thousand clones, just under 90% of them found a single time. The ten biggest clones cover roughly 10% of the sample.

This sample was included in a study of blood T cell repertoires in COVID-19 (TCRdb year 2020). About the full investigation: Collaborator samples came from the United States, Italy and Spain and covered acute and convalescent phases of COVID-19. HLA class I and class II types, where available, came from metadata supplied by the sample provider rather than from assay-based typing. A freely available public database, intended as a resource for researchers studying the immune response to SARS-CoV-2, is where the repertoires were released. The sample metadata nearly always contained a de-identified subject ID, COVID-19 status, age in years and sex. The prospective study material was composed of cDNA or gDNA derived from T cells, B-cell-depleted T cells, or PBMCs. Deeply sampled blood TCRbeta repertoires from subjects exposed to, actively infected with, or recovered from COVID-19 were included in the dataset. The samples were drawn from the first 160 participants of the ongoing ImmuneRACE study and from 1,254 subjects provided by 6 global collaborators. General findings and caveats noted by the study authors: How much clinical and demographic metadata was included differed by source and by participant, and the metadata was provided uncurated.

V is pared back by 6 bases and J by 3 bases, with 15 bases lying between the germline termini. CDR1 is given as KGHSH and CDR2 as LQKENI, both from the germline V gene. The CDR3 spans 15 residues, from the cysteine through the phenylalanine. CDR3 DNA only is kept here, 45 bases in frame from base 1. What was sequenced was PBMCs or T cells enriched from blood (not recorded which). The V and J genes are TRBV18 and TRBJ1-3, and the D gene may be TRBD1, 6 bases matching. The receptor was isolated from a woman in her 50s who had recovered from COVID-19. CDR3 region: CASSYGQQDGNTIYF. The DNA reads TGTGCCAGCTCGTACGGACAGCAAGATGGAAACACCATATATTTT.